These 12 T cell receptor beta chains share one sample of origin, sequenced in a study of blood T cell repertoires in COVID-19. The table came from immunoSEQ multiplex PCR; TCRdb's copy has only in-frame clones and leaves some out. In the table there are about 140,000 clones, 65% to 80% of which are singletons. Specimen: peripheral blood. The receptors here all came from an elderly man with acute or convalescent COVID-19.

V is TRBV5-5 and J is TRBJ1-2; no reliable D call. V was cut by 4 bases and J by 4 bases, with 14 bases left in between. The CDR3 consists of 14 residues. The V gene's germline CDR1 is SGHKS and CDR2 YYEKEE (reference sequence). In DNA, the CDR3 is TGTGCCAGCAGCCCATTACTTTTGAGCTATGGCTACACCTTC. Residues: CASSPLLLSYGYTF. Together with reference TRBV5-5 and TRBJ1-2, the CDR3 gives the full variable domain: DAGVTQSPTHLIKTRGQQVTLRCSPISGHKSVSWYQQVLGQGPQFIFQYYEKEERGRGNFPDRFSARQFPNYSSELNVNALLLGDSALYLCASSPLLLSYGYTFGSGTRLTVV.

The J gene is TRBJ1-1, the V gene TRBV27; 7 bases map to TRBD1. The CDR3 has 13 residues. V shed 7 bases, J shed 8 bases, and the junction held 10 bases outside the gene matches. From germline, CDR1 is MNHEY and CDR2 SMNVEV (reference sequence). The CDR3 bases are TGTGCCAGCAAAAAAAGGGACAGCGACGAAGCTTTCTTT. Translating it yields CASKKRDSDEAFF.

J is TRBJ1-1 and V is TRBV19; D ambiguous. Trimming removed 9 bases at V and 7 bases at J, with 12 bases between. Germline lookup yields CDR1 LNHDA and CDR2 SQIVND (reference sequence). This CDR3 region has 11 residues. The CDR3: CASATGGEAFF. The CDR3 DNA follows: TGTGCCAGCGCGACGGGAGGTGAAGCTTTCTTT.

This chain links TRBV2 with TRBJ2-6; maybe TRBD1 (5 bases). The V end lost 4 bases, the J end lost 0 bases, and 13 bases lay between the germline ends. CDR1 SNHLY and CDR2 FYNNEI come from the germline V gene. This CDR3 is 17 amino acids long. The CDR3 region has the DNA TGTGCCAGCAGTGGACAGATGCTTCTCTCTGGGGCCAACGTCCTGACTTTC. It yields the protein CASSGQMLLSGANVLTF.

The rearrangement links TRBV29-1 to TRBJ1-1; 7 nucleotides agree with TRBD1. CDR3 length: 13 amino acids. V dropped 7 bases and J dropped 4; count of bases not matched to a gene: 9. Germline V gene data show CDR1 as SQVTM and CDR2 as ANQGSEA. Here the CDR3 reads CSAQGEWGTEAFF. As DNA, the CDR3 is TGCAGCGCCCAGGGGGAGTGGGGCACTGAAGCTTTCTTT.

The chain employs TRBV20-1 and TRBJ2-5; D might be TRBD1 (6 bases). Germline values: CDR1 DFQATT, CDR2 SNEGSKA (reference sequence). There are 18 residues in the CDR3. Trimming shortened V by 3 bases and J by 5 bases, and 28 bases separated the two germline ends. The CDR3 region is CSASIMILRAGDVETQYF. CDR3 nucleotide sequence: TGCAGTGCTAGTATTATGATACTTCGGGCAGGGGACGTGGAGACCCAGTACTTC.

The chain recombines TRBV19 with TRBJ2-1; D might be TRBD1 (5 bases). V lost 4 bases, J lost 9 bases, and 13 bases lay in between. Looked up from germline, CDR1 is LNHDA and CDR2 is SQIVND (reference sequence). The CDR3 runs 13 residues. CDR3 loop: CASSTAGWAEQFF. In DNA, the CDR3 is TGTGCCAGTAGTACAGCAGGGTGGGCTGAGCAGTTCTTC.

The chain has TRBV6-5 and TRBJ2-3; a weak D match, TRBD2 (5 bases). The CDR3 has 13 amino acids. From germline, CDR1 is MNHEY and CDR2 SVGAGI. With 8 bases removed from V and 1 base from J, the gap between germline ends came to 10 bases. This CDR3 is CASAPGGTDTQYF. The CDR3 nucleotides read TGTGCCAGCGCCCCCGGGGGCACAGATACGCAGTATTTT.

The chain recombines TRBV6-5 with TRBJ1-4; 10 bases line up with TRBD1. Germline V gene data show CDR1 as MNHEY and CDR2 as SVGAGI. V gave up 0 bases and J gave up 5 bases; unmatched junction bases: 0. CDR3 length: 15 amino acids. DNA of the CDR3: TGTGCCAGCAGTTACTCGGACAGGGGGAATGAAAAACTGTTTTTT. This sequence encodes CASSYSDRGNEKLFF.

The rearrangement joins TRBV7-3 to TRBJ2-1; perhaps TRBD1 as D (6 bases). CDR1 is SGHTA, CDR2 FQGTGA, per germline. The germline V and J ends were trimmed by 2 bases and 5 bases, with 7 bases remaining between them. CDR3 length: 13 residues. CDR3 sequence: CASSLGTHNEQFF. The CDR3, as DNA: TGTGCCAGCAGCTTAGGGACACACAATGAGCAGTTCTTC.

The J gene is TRBJ2-2, the V gene TRBV18; 7 nucleotides agree with TRBD2. The CDR3 is made up of 16 amino acids. V dropped 6 bases and J dropped 2; count of bases not matched to a gene: 9. The V gene's germline CDR1 is KGHSH and CDR2 LQKENI. For the CDR3, the DNA is TGTGCCAGCTCCCGAACGGGACTACAAAACACCGGGGAGCTGTTTTTT. Translated: CASSRTGLQNTGELFF.

The sample holds one count of this clone. The V and J genes are TRBV28 and TRBJ2-4, with 8 bases lining up with TRBD1. This CDR3 is built from 14 residues. Germline V lookup: CDR1 MDHEN, CDR2 SYDVKM. V lost 8 bases to trimming and J lost 8 bases; unmatched junction nucleotides: 11. Here the CDR3 DNA reads TGTGCCAGCGCTAATCAGGGGGCTGTGGACATTCAGTACTTC. This codes for CASANQGAVDIQYF.